These 16 T cell receptor beta chains were sequenced from one sample in a study of control samples from healthy donors and cancer patients. Sequencing was performed with immunoSEQ multiplex PCR; in TCRdb, only in-frame clones are kept and a portion is missing. The profile shows roughly 100,000 clones, 85% to 90% of them singletons. The source material was PBMCs. The receptors come from a man in his sixties with lung cancer.

The chain is built from TRBV4-1 and TRBJ2-3; 8 bases fit TRBD2. V trimming: 5 bases; J trimming: 2 bases; junction bases outside the gene matches: 6. The CDR3 is made up of 15 amino acids. Germline CDR1 MGHRA, CDR2 YSYEKL. The CDR3 DNA is TGCGCCAGCAGCTTTTTAGCGGGGAACACAGATACGCAGTATTTT. Translating it yields CASSFLAGNTDTQYF.

The gene calls are TRBV10-3 and TRBJ1-2; D is perhaps TRBD1 (6 bases). V was trimmed by 3 bases and J by 4 bases, leaving 9 bases between them. There are 13 residues in the CDR3. Germline CDR1 is ENHRY and CDR2 is SYGVKD. CDR3 bases: TGTGCCATCAGTGAAAGGGGGGGCTATGGCTACACCTTC. This gives the protein CAISERGGYGYTF.

The chain joins TRBV9 to TRBJ2-2; D remains unclear. The CDR3 loop spans 14 amino acids. Trimming left V 1 base short and J 7 bases short, with 11 bases between. Germline V CDR1 and CDR2: SGDLS, YYNGEE. CDR3 DNA sequence: TGTGCCAGCAGCGTAAGGCTTGGCGGCGGGGAGCTGTTTTTT. As protein: CASSVRLGGGELFF.

V gene TRBV2 combines with J gene TRBJ1-4; possibly TRBD1 for D (6 bases). CDR1 and CDR2 (germline): SNHLY, FYNNEI. Deletions cut 6 bases from V and 7 bases from J, with 15 bases between. This CDR3 comprises 14 residues. The CDR3 DNA sequence: TGTGCCAGCAGGAGGGGGATATTGGGTGAAAAACTGTTTTTT. It translates to CASRRGILGEKLFF.

The chain has TRBV3-1 (or the pseudogene TRBV3-2) and TRBJ1-5; 9 bases agree with TRBD1. This CDR3 has 16 amino acids. J gave up 6 bases and V 1 base, and 7 bases lay outside the gene matches. Germline-derived CDR1 and CDR2 are LGHDT and YNNKEL (reference sequence). CDR3 protein: CASSQGYRGRVQPQHF. The DNA for the CDR3 is TGTGCCAGCAGCCAAGGCTACAGGGGGCGCGTTCAGCCCCAGCATTTT.

The chain couples TRBV4-2 to TRBJ2-1; 8 bases align to TRBD2. The trim removed 7 bases at V and 0 bases at J, leaving 11 bases unmatched. This CDR3 contains 17 residues. The germline V gene encodes CDR1 LGHNA and CDR2 YNFKEQ. In DNA, the CDR3 is TGTGCCAGCACCGGACTAGCTGGTACTAGCTCCTACAATGAGCAGTTCTTC. Its translation: CASTGLAGTSSYNEQFF.

CDR3 nucleotide sequence: TGTGCCAGCAGTGAATTTGGGCCTCAAGGGAATGAGCAGTTCTTC. Amino acid sequence: CASSEFGPQGNEQFF. The V gene is TRBV25-1, the J gene TRBJ2-1; D ambiguous. Per germline, CDR1 MGHDK and CDR2 SYGVNS. Trimming took off 1 base at V and 7 bases at J, with 14 bases between the two ends. The CDR3 runs 15 residues.

This clone was found a few times. V and J are TRBV6-6 and TRBJ2-7, with D hard to call. The CDR3 runs to 15 residues. Germline V lookup: CDR1 MNHNY, CDR2 SVGAGI (reference sequence). V gave up 0 bases and J gave up 1 base, with 10 bases separating them. In DNA, the CDR3 is TGTGCCAGCAGTTACTCGGACGGTGGATCCTACGAGCAGTACTTC. It translates to CASSYSDGGSYEQYF.

The V gene is TRBV7-9, the J gene TRBJ2-1; no definite D call. V shed 11 bases and J shed 0 bases, with 14 bases lying between them. The germline CDR1 and CDR2 sequences are SEHNR and FQNEAQ (reference sequence). The CDR3 contains 14 residues. This chain's CDR3 is CAAGPLNSYNEQFF. CDR3 nucleotide sequence: TGTGCCGCCGGACCGCTAAACTCCTACAATGAGCAGTTCTTC.

This chain links TRBV4-2 with TRBJ2-3; 9 bases agree with TRBD2. Looked up from germline, CDR1 is LGHNA and CDR2 is YNFKEQ. V trimming: 3 bases; J trimming: 0 bases; junction bases outside the gene matches: 4. The CDR3 is 16 residues long. The DNA of the CDR3 is TGTGCCAGCAGCCAGACTAGCGGATTTAGCACAGATACGCAGTATTTT. Its translation is CASSQTSGFSTDTQYF.

This clone was counted only a few times. The chain recombines TRBV18 with TRBJ1-3, with D perhaps matching TRBD1 (5 bases). The CDR3 runs to 17 residues. The V end was cut by 2 bases, the J end by 0 bases, with 14 bases between. Germline values: CDR1 KGHSH, CDR2 LQKENI. The CDR3 spells CASSPRSRQSSGNTIYF. The CDR3 DNA reads as TGTGCCAGCTCACCAAGGAGTCGACAGAGCTCTGGAAACACCATATATTTT. The full variable domain, completed using reference TRBV18 and TRBJ1-3, is NAGVMQNPRHLVRRRGQEARLRCSPMKGHSHVYWYRQLPEEGLKFMVYLQKENIIDESGMPKERFSAEFPKEGPSILRIQQVVRGDSAAYFCASSPRSRQSSGNTIYFGEGSWLTVV.

This chain uses TRBV9 with TRBJ2-5; 8 bases are shared with TRBD1. The CDR3 is made up of 14 amino acids. In germline, CDR1 is SGDLS, CDR2 YYNGEE. V lost 3 bases to trimming and J lost 4 bases; unmatched junction nucleotides: 5. The chain's CDR3 is CASSGGQGIETQYF. The CDR3 DNA reads TGTGCCAGCAGCGGTGGACAGGGAATAGAGACCCAGTACTTC.

The genes are TRBV18 and TRBJ1-5; 8 bases are a match to TRBD1. This CDR3 has 14 amino acids. The germline V gene encodes CDR1 KGHSH and CDR2 LQKENI. With V trimmed by 4 bases and J by 7 bases, 6 bases remained unmatched. CDR3 protein: CASSRTGMDQPQHF. CDR3 in DNA: TGTGCCAGCTCACGGACAGGGATGGACCAGCCCCAGCATTTT. Together with reference TRBV18 and TRBJ1-5, the CDR3 gives the full variable domain: NAGVMQNPRHLVRRRGQEARLRCSPMKGHSHVYWYRQLPEEGLKFMVYLQKENIIDESGMPKERFSAEFPKEGPSILRIQQVVRGDSAAYFCASSRTGMDQPQHFGDGTRLSIL.

The CDR3 nucleotides read TGTGCCTGGAGTCGACAGGGTATGGAGACCCAGTACTTC. The encoded protein is CAWSRQGMETQYF. V and J are TRBV30 and TRBJ2-5; 7 bases match TRBD1. The V gene end was trimmed by 2 bases and the J gene end by 5 bases; junction bases not matched to a gene: 5. The V gene's germline CDR1 is GTSNPN and CDR2 SVGIG (reference sequence). The CDR3 has 13 amino acids.

V usage is TRBV10-1 and J usage is TRBJ2-3, with D unresolved. CDR1 and CDR2 (germline): WNHNN, SYGVQD (reference sequence). The CDR3 runs 15 residues. Trimming took off 0 bases at V and 6 bases at J, with 13 bases between the two ends. The CDR3 DNA sequence: TGCGCCAGCAGTGAGTCGTTGTCTTGGGCGGATACGCAGTATTTT. As protein: CASSESLSWADTQYF.

This chain connects TRBV30 to TRBJ1-5; 10 nucleotides align to TRBD1. There are 17 residues in the CDR3. Unmatched junction bases numbered 9, after V lost 4 bases and J lost 0 bases. CDR1 is GTSNPN, CDR2 SVGIG, per germline (reference sequence). The CDR3 DNA reads TGTGCCTGGACAAGGACAGGGGGGCCTTATAGCAATCAGCCCCAGCATTTT. Translated, it gives CAWTRTGGPYSNQPQHF.